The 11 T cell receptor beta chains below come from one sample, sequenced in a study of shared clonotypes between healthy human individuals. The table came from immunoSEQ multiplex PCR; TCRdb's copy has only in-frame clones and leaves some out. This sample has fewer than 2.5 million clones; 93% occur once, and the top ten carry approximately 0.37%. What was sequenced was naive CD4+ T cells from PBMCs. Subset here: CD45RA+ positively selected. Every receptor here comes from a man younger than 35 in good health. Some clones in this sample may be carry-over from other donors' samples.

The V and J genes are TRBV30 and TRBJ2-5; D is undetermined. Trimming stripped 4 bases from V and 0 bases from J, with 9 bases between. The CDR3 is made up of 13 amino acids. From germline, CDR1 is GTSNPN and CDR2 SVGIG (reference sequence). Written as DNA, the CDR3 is TGTGCCTGGAATTTCGCGCACCAAGAGACCCAGTACTTC. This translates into CAWNFAHQETQYF.

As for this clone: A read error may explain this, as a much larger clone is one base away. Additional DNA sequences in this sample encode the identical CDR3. The CDR3 nucleotides read TGTGCCAGCAGTTTACATGAAAAACTGTTTTTT. Translating gives CASSLHEKLFF. This chain uses TRBV28 with TRBJ1-4; D gene uncertain. Per the germline V gene, CDR1 is MDHEN and CDR2 is SYDVKM. Between the trimmed V and J ends, which lost 2 bases and 6 bases, there was a span of 1 base. This CDR3 region has 11 residues. The full variable domain, in which reference TRBV28 and TRBJ1-4 provide the parts outside the CDR3, is DVKVTQSSRYLVKRTGEKVFLECVQDMDHENMFWYRQDPGLGLRLIYFSYDVKMKEKGDIPEGYSVSREKKERFSLILESASTNQTSMYLCASSLHEKLFFGSGTQLSVL.

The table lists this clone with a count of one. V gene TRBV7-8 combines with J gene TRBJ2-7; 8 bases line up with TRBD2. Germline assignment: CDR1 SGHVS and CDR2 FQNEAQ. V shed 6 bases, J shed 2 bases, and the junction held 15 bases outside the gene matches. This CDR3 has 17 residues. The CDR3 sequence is CASRAGPLAGKTYEQYF. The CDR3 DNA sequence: TGTGCCAGCAGAGCCGGTCCTCTAGCGGGCAAAACCTACGAGCAGTACTTC.

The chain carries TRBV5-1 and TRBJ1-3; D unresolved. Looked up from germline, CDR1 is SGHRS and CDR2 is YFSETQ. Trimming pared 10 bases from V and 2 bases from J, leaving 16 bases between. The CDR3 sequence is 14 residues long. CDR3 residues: CAGEVPGTGNTIYF. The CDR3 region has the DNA TGCGCCGGTGAAGTCCCTGGGACTGGAAACACCATATATTTT.

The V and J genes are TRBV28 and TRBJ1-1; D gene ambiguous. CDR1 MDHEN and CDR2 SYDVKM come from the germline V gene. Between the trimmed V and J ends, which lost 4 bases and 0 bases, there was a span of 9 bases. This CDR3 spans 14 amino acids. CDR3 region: CASSSESLNTEAFF. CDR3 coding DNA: TGTGCCAGCAGTTCGGAGAGTTTGAACACTGAAGCTTTCTTT.

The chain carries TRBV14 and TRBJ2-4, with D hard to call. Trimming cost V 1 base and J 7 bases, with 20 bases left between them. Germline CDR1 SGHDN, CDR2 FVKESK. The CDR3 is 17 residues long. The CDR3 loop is CASSQGELATIRNIQYF. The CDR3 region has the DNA TGTGCCAGCAGCCAAGGCGAGTTGGCTACGATACGGAACATTCAGTACTTC.

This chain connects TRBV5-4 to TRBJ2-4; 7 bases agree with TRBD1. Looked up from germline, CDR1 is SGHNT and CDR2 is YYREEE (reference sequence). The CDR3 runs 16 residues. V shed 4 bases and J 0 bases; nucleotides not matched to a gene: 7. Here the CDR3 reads CASSRDRQLAKNIQYF. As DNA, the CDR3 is TGTGCCAGCAGCCGGGACAGACAATTAGCCAAAAACATTCAGTACTTC.

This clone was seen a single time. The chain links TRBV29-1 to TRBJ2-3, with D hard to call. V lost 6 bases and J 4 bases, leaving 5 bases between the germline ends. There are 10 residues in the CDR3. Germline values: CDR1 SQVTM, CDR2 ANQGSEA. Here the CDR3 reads CSVVPDTQYF. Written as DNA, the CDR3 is TGCAGCGTCGTCCCAGATACGCAGTATTTT.

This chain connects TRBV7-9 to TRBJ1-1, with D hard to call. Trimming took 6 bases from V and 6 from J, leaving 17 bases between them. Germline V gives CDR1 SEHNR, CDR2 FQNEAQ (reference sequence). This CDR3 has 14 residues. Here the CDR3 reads CASSFRTAVAEAFF. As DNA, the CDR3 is TGTGCCAGCAGTTTTCGGACGGCGGTCGCTGAAGCTTTCTTT.

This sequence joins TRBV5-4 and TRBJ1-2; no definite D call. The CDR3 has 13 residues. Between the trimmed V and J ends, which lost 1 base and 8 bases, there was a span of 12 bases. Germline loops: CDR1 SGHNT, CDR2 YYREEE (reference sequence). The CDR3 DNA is TGTGCCAGCAGCTTGTCTTACCAGCGGGGCTACACCTTC. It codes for CASSLSYQRGYTF.

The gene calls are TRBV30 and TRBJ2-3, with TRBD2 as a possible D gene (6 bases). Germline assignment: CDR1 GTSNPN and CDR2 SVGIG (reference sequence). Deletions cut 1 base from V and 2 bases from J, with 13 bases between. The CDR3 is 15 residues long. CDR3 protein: CAWSAGEVNTDTQYF. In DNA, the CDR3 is TGTGCCTGGAGTGCGGGAGAGGTTAACACAGATACGCAGTATTTT.